These 20 T cell receptor beta chains were sequenced from one sample in a study of blood T cell repertoires in COVID-19. Generated by immunoSEQ multiplex PCR, the TCRdb table keeps only in-frame clones and is missing some. Of about 59,000 clones detected, about nine tenths appear once; the ten largest clones hold roughly 15%. The sample was peripheral blood. These receptors originate from a man older than 75 with acute or convalescent COVID-19.

The chain is built from TRBV13 and TRBJ2-7, with TRBD1 matching over 10 bases. V lost 3 bases, J lost 2 bases, and 4 bases stayed unmatched. The germline V gene has CDR1 PRHDT and CDR2 FYEKMQ (reference sequence). This CDR3 is built from 15 residues. CDR3 region: CASSFFGTGAYEQYF. The CDR3 coding sequence is TGTGCCAGCAGCTTTTTTGGGACAGGGGCCTACGAGCAGTACTTC.

This clone has just one count. The rearrangement uses TRBV6-2 or TRBV6-3 and TRBJ2-7; the D gene is possibly TRBD1 (5 bases). The CDR3 contains 13 residues. Looked up from germline, CDR1 is MNHEY and CDR2 is SVGEGT. Trimming removed 7 bases from V and 1 base from J, with 11 bases in between. This CDR3 is CASTPQGSYEQYF. The CDR3 nucleotides read TGTGCCAGCACCCCCCAGGGTTCCTACGAGCAGTACTTC.

This chain joins TRBV4-1 and TRBJ2-3; TRBD2 is a possible D gene (6 bases). CDR1 is MGHRA, CDR2 YSYEKL, per germline. V lost 3 bases, J lost 0 bases, and 22 bases lay in between. This CDR3 has 19 residues. The CDR3 loop is CASSQAWGGLTASTDTQYF. CDR3 bases: TGCGCCAGCAGCCAGGCATGGGGTGGACTAACTGCTAGCACAGATACGCAGTATTTT.

This chain links TRBV7-9 with TRBJ2-2; D is ambiguous. The CDR3 loop spans 10 amino acids. V gave up 8 bases and J gave up 6 bases, with 4 bases separating them. Germline CDR1 reads SEHNR; CDR2 reads FQNEAQ (reference sequence). CDR3: CASRAGELFF. The CDR3, as DNA: TGTGCCAGCCGAGCCGGGGAGCTGTTTTTT.

This chain uses TRBV30 with TRBJ2-7; tentative D call: TRBD2 (6 bases). The CDR3 runs to 13 residues. From germline, CDR1 is GTSNPN and CDR2 SVGIG (reference sequence). V was pared by 0 bases and J by 10 bases, with 16 bases between. The DNA of the CDR3 is TGTGCCTGGAGTGTGTTGGGTGGGGGGAACCAGTACTTC. This gives the protein CAWSVLGGGNQYF. The variable domain in full, with the rest retrieved from reference TRBV30 and TRBJ2-7, is SQTIHQWPATLVQPVGSPLSLECTVEGTSNPNLYWYRQAAGRGLQLLFYSVGIGQISSEVPQNLSASRPQDRQFILSSKKLLLSDSGFYLCAWSVLGGGNQYFGPGTRLTVT.

V usage is TRBV4-2 and J usage is TRBJ2-3; TRBD2 agrees at 9 bases. The CDR3 contains 17 residues. CDR1 LGHNA and CDR2 YNFKEQ come from the germline V gene. V lost 1 base, J lost 4 bases, and 9 bases stayed unmatched. The CDR3 loop reads CASSQGTAGGRADTQYF. For the CDR3, the DNA is TGTGCCAGCAGCCAAGGGACGGCGGGGGGGCGGGCAGATACGCAGTATTTT.

This sequence joins TRBV7-2 and TRBJ2-1; D is ambiguous. Looked up from germline, CDR1 is SGHTA and CDR2 is FQGNSA. V was cut by 2 bases and J by 13 bases, with 15 bases left in between. This CDR3 is built from 13 residues. CDR3 DNA: TGTGCCAGCAGCTTATTCTCGCGTGAACGTCAGTTCTTC. Its translation: CASSLFSRERQFF.

This clone was counted a few times. V gene TRBV15 combines with J gene TRBJ2-3; possibly TRBD2 for D (5 bases). The germline V gene has CDR1 LNHNV and CDR2 YYDKDF (reference sequence). The CDR3 extends over 13 amino acids. Trimming shortened V by 4 bases and J by 8 bases, and 13 bases separated the two germline ends. The CDR3 loop is CATSTLRESTQYF. The CDR3 DNA reads as TGTGCCACCAGCACGCTGAGGGAGAGTACGCAGTATTTT.

This chain joins TRBV18 and TRBJ2-7; tentative D call: TRBD2 (5 bases). CDR1 is KGHSH and CDR2 is LQKENI in the germline V gene. This CDR3 contains 14 residues. The V gene lost 3 bases and the J gene lost 7 bases, with 16 bases spanning the gap. The CDR3 nucleotides are TGTGCCAGCTCACCTCCCGGGGTAGGAGTGGAGCAGTACTTC. This translates into CASSPPGVGVEQYF.

DNA of the CDR3: TGTGCCAGCAGCCCAGCACGGGGGGGCGTCTACAATGAGCAGTTCTTC. Translation gives CASSPARGGVYNEQFF. The chain joins TRBV7-9 to TRBJ2-1, with TRBD2 matching over 8 bases. Germline trimming cut 5 bases from V and 3 bases from J; bases unmatched to any gene: 9. The CDR3 sequence is 16 residues long. Germline lookup yields CDR1 SEHNR and CDR2 FQNEAQ (reference sequence).

The genes are TRBV29-1 and TRBJ1-6; D perhaps matches TRBD1 (6 bases). Germline V lookup: CDR1 SQVTM, CDR2 ANQGSEA. V was pared by 5 bases and J by 7 bases, with 12 bases between. There are 13 residues in the CDR3. The CDR3 nucleotides are TGCAGCGTTAAACAGGGCGGGAATTCACCCCTCCACTTT. Translation: CSVKQGGNSPLHF.

The chain has TRBV19 and TRBJ2-4; no clear D. Germline CDR1 is LNHDA and CDR2 is SQIVND (reference sequence). Trimming took off 4 bases at V and 0 bases at J, with 13 bases between the two ends. The CDR3 runs 16 residues. CDR3 nucleotides: TGTGCCAGTAGTACACGACAAATGTTAGCCAAAAACATTCAGTACTTC. Translated, it gives CASSTRQMLAKNIQYF.

This clone was detected once. This rearrangement joins TRBV24-1 to TRBJ2-1, with D possibly TRBD1 on 5 matching bases. CDR1 and CDR2 (germline): KGHDR, SFDVKD. The CDR3 has 17 amino acids. The ends were cut back, 4 bases at V and 0 bases at J, with 15 bases in the middle. The CDR3, as DNA: TGTGCCACCAGTGACCCGACAGTGACCAGCTCCTACAATGAGCAGTTCTTC. This codes for CATSDPTVTSSYNEQFF.

This sequence joins TRBV7-8 and TRBJ2-3, with 8 bases matching TRBD2. V lost 5 bases and J lost 4; bases outside the gene matches: 5. The CDR3 is 14 amino acids. In germline, CDR1 is SGHVS, CDR2 FQNEAQ. The CDR3 DNA reads TGTGCCAGCAGCCCTGGGCGGGGGGCAGATACGCAGTATTTT. Its protein product is CASSPGRGADTQYF. Filled out from reference TRBV7-8 and TRBJ2-3, the complete variable domain reads GAGVSQSPRYKVAKRGQDVALRCDPISGHVSLFWYQQALGQGPEFLTYFQNEAQLDKSGLPSDRFFAERPEGSVSTLKIQRTQQEDSAVYLCASSPGRGADTQYFGPGTRLTVL.

This chain uses TRBV3-1 (or the pseudogene TRBV3-2) with TRBJ2-2, with 9 nucleotides matching TRBD2. This CDR3 is 16 amino acids long. Trimming cost V 4 bases and J 4 bases; bases outside gene matches: 7. CDR1 is LGHDT, CDR2 YNNKEL, per germline (reference sequence). This CDR3 is CASSRQGAGGTGELFF. Here the CDR3 DNA reads TGTGCCAGCAGCCGACAGGGAGCGGGGGGCACCGGGGAGCTGTTTTTT.

The count of this clone is one. This chain connects TRBV19 to TRBJ1-4, with a tentative D call TRBD1 (5 bases). The V gene lost 3 bases and the J gene lost 11 bases, with 7 bases spanning the gap. Germline CDR1 is LNHDA and CDR2 is SQIVND (reference sequence). The length of the CDR3 is 11 residues. As DNA, the CDR3 is TGTGCCAGTAGTATGGGGGGTAAACTGTTTTTT. It encodes CASSMGGKLFF.

This sequence joins TRBV10-3 and TRBJ2-3; tentatively, D is TRBD1 (6 bases). V shed 3 bases and J shed 4 bases, with 11 bases lying between them. In germline, CDR1 is ENHRY, CDR2 SYGVKD. This CDR3 is 14 amino acids long. For the CDR3, the DNA is TGTGCCATCAGTGATCAGGGGATCGCAGATACGCAGTATTTT. Translation gives CAISDQGIADTQYF.

The chain is built from TRBV27 and TRBJ1-3, with D maybe TRBD1 (6 bases). V gave up 4 bases and J gave up 2 bases, with 12 bases separating them. Germline lookup yields CDR1 MNHEY and CDR2 SMNVEV (reference sequence). CDR3 length: 15 amino acids. The CDR3 protein is CASSSLGQTGNTIYF. DNA for the CDR3: TGTGCCAGCAGTTCCCTTGGACAGACTGGAAACACCATATATTTT.

The rearrangement joins TRBV15 to TRBJ1-6, with 8 bases lining up with TRBD1. CDR1 is LNHNV, CDR2 YYDKDF, per germline (reference sequence). This CDR3 region has 16 residues. The ends lost 4 bases at V and 8 bases at J; junction bases unmatched: 10. DNA of the CDR3: TGTGCCACCAGCACCCCCCGACAGGGGTTCTATTCACCCCTCCACTTT. This encodes CATSTPRQGFYSPLHF.

The V gene is TRBV11-2, the J gene TRBJ1-5; 12 bases line up with TRBD1. This CDR3 is built from 18 residues. Germline V CDR1 and CDR2: SGHAT, FQNNGV. V lost 5 bases, J lost 2 bases, and 10 bases stayed unmatched. The CDR3 protein is CASSRWGTGGAGNQPQHF. CDR3 DNA: TGTGCCAGCAGCCGATGGGGGACAGGGGGCGCCGGCAATCAGCCCCAGCATTTT. Supplemented by reference TRBV11-2 and TRBJ1-5, the full variable domain reads EAGVAQSPRYKIIEKRQSVAFWCNPISGHATLYWYQQILGQGPKLLIQFQNNGVVDDSQLPKDRFSAERLKGVDSTLKIQPAKLEDSAVYLCASSRWGTGGAGNQPQHFGDGTRLSIL.